The 26 T cell receptor beta chains in this list originate from one sample, sequenced in a study of blood T cell repertoires in COVID-19. Assay: immunoSEQ multiplex PCR; the TCRdb copy retains only in-frame clones and omits some. The sample has approximately 99,000 clones, 79% seen once. Specimen: peripheral blood. The receptor source for this set is a woman aged 80 or over with active or convalescent COVID-19.

This clone was observed once. The chain links TRBV18 to TRBJ1-1; the match to TRBD1 covers 7 bases. Unmatched junction bases numbered 4, after V lost 2 bases and J lost 4 bases. The CDR3 runs to 14 residues. The germline gives CDR1 KGHSH, CDR2 LQKENI. As DNA, the CDR3 is TGTGCCAGCTCACCAACAAGGGACAGCACTGAAGCTTTCTTT. Translating it yields CASSPTRDSTEAFF.

The rearrangement uses TRBV7-2 and TRBJ2-1; 7 bases line up with TRBD2. Per germline, CDR1 SGHTA and CDR2 FQGNSA. J lost 2 bases, V lost 5 bases, and 6 bases had no gene match. There are 15 residues in the CDR3. In DNA, the CDR3 is TGTGCCAGCAGCCTGCAAGCGGGAACCTACAATGAGCAGTTCTTC. Amino acid sequence: CASSLQAGTYNEQFF.

This sequence joins TRBV6-2 or TRBV6-3 and TRBJ1-6; TRBD1 is a possible D gene (6 bases). Germline CDR1 is MNHEY and CDR2 is SVGEGT. The CDR3 length is 12 residues. V was cut by 4 bases and J by 15 bases, with 13 bases left in between. The CDR3 nucleotides are TGTGCCAGCAGTTCGGACAGCCGACGCCTCCACTTT. It encodes CASSSDSRRLHF.

The chain links TRBV4-2 to TRBJ1-5; D not certain. Trimming stripped 0 bases from V and 1 base from J, with 7 bases between. This CDR3 spans 15 amino acids. In germline, CDR1 is LGHNA, CDR2 YNFKEQ. CDR3: CASSQEEESNQPQHF. The CDR3 coding sequence is TGTGCCAGCAGCCAAGAGGAGGAGAGCAATCAGCCCCAGCATTTT.

The rearrangement links TRBV9 to TRBJ2-5; 11 bases are a match to TRBD2. V was clipped by 2 bases and J by 1 base; unmatched bases: 13. Germline-derived CDR1 and CDR2 are SGDLS and YYNGEE. The CDR3 covers 19 residues. This CDR3 reads CASSVGLAEAKGPQETQYF. The CDR3 coding sequence is TGTGCCAGCAGCGTGGGACTAGCGGAGGCCAAGGGGCCCCAAGAGACCCAGTACTTC.

The chain employs TRBV28 and TRBJ2-7, with 10 bases aligning to TRBD1. Per the germline V gene, CDR1 is MDHEN and CDR2 is SYDVKM. V shed 4 bases and J 4 bases; nucleotides not matched to a gene: 10. This CDR3 has 16 residues. The CDR3 here is CASSSPGGTGVYEQYF. CDR3 DNA: TGTGCCAGCAGTTCCCCTGGCGGGACAGGGGTTTACGAGCAGTACTTC.

The chain carries TRBV27 and TRBJ2-1; 14 nucleotides line up with TRBD2. CDR3 size: 15 residues. Germline V gives CDR1 MNHEY, CDR2 SMNVEV (reference sequence). V was pared by 5 bases and J by 8 bases, with 5 bases of the junction left unmatched. CDR3 region: CASSPGTSGSYEQFF. The CDR3 DNA is TGTGCCAGCAGTCCCGGGACTAGCGGGAGTTATGAGCAGTTCTTC.

This clone occurred many times. This specimen includes other DNA sequences encoding the same CDR3. The genes are TRBV6-5 and TRBJ2-1; the D is unclear. CDR1 is MNHEY, CDR2 SVGAGI, per germline. The CDR3 is made up of 16 amino acids. V shed 0 bases and J shed 4 bases, with 13 bases lying between them. This CDR3 is CASSYSSGGSYNEQFF. CDR3 coding DNA: TGTGCCAGCAGTTACTCAAGTGGCGGCTCGTACAATGAGCAGTTCTTC.

The V and J genes are TRBV7-3 and TRBJ2-1; 7 bases map to TRBD2. CDR1 and CDR2 from the germline V gene are SGHTA and FQGTGA. There are 15 residues in the CDR3. Trimming cost V 5 bases and J 6 bases; bases outside gene matches: 10. The CDR3 region is CASSLTSASGNEQFF. The CDR3 region has the DNA TGTGCCAGCAGCCTTACTAGCGCTAGCGGCAATGAGCAGTTCTTC. The full variable domain, completed using reference TRBV7-3 and TRBJ2-1, is GAGVSQTPSNKVTEKGKYVELRCDPISGHTALYWYRQSLGQGPEFLIYFQGTGAADDSGLPNDRFFAVRPEGSVSTLKIQRTERGDSAVYLCASSLTSASGNEQFFGPGTRLTVL.

CDR3 in DNA: TGTGCCATTGGGAGGCGTACGGCGGATAGTGGCTACACCTTC. It codes for CAIGRRTADSGYTF. V and J are TRBV2 and TRBJ1-2; no reliable D call. The V and J ends lost 10 bases and 7 bases respectively, with 22 bases between them. The CDR3 is 14 amino acids. Germline V gene lookup returns CDR1 SNHLY and CDR2 FYNNEI.

A single count supports this clone. The chain couples TRBV7-9 to TRBJ1-6; D remains ambiguous. The CDR3 sequence is 14 residues long. Germline loops: CDR1 SEHNR, CDR2 FQNEAQ (reference sequence). V was cut by 3 bases and J by 4 bases, with 7 bases left in between. CDR3 loop: CASSFADYNSPLHF. The CDR3 DNA sequence: TGTGCCAGCAGCTTCGCGGATTATAATTCACCCCTCCACTTT.

The genes are TRBV19 and TRBJ2-1, with D possibly TRBD2 on 5 matching bases. V gave up 1 base and J gave up 3 bases, with 19 bases separating them. Germline CDR1 LNHDA, CDR2 SQIVND (reference sequence). The CDR3 is 18 residues long. The CDR3 protein is CASSIVPPGLAFYNEQFF. The CDR3 DNA reads TGTGCCAGTAGTATAGTTCCCCCGGGTCTAGCTTTCTACAATGAGCAGTTCTTC.

This clone was counted once. This chain uses TRBV7-2 with TRBJ2-1; D is possibly TRBD1 (5 bases). CDR3 size: 15 residues. The germline CDR1 and CDR2 sequences are SGHTA and FQGNSA. Deletions cut 1 base from V and 0 bases from J, with 7 bases between. CDR3 loop: CASSLGRVSYNEQFF. Written as DNA, the CDR3 is TGTGCCAGCAGCTTAGGCAGGGTCTCCTACAATGAGCAGTTCTTC.

The chain combines TRBV5-6 with TRBJ2-7, with 10 bases identical to TRBD1. CDR1 SGHDT and CDR2 YYEEEE come from the germline V gene. V lost 5 bases, J lost 2 bases, and 7 bases stayed unmatched. CDR3 length: 15 amino acids. CDR3 sequence: CASSYRDRGAYEQYF. The CDR3 DNA reads TGTGCCAGCAGTTACCGGGACAGGGGTGCCTACGAGCAGTACTTC.

The rearrangement uses TRBV27 and TRBJ1-5; 9 nucleotides line up with TRBD1. V dropped 3 bases and J dropped 7; count of bases not matched to a gene: 7. Germline V lookup: CDR1 MNHEY, CDR2 SMNVEV (reference sequence). The length of the CDR3 is 15 residues. CDR3 loop: CASSLVQGAGQPQHF. In nucleotides, the CDR3 is TGTGCCAGCAGTTTGGTACAGGGGGCGGGACAGCCCCAGCATTTT.

The gene calls are TRBV2 and TRBJ1-1; possible D gene TRBD1, 5 bases. V was pared by 4 bases and J by 0 bases, with 12 bases between. The germline V gene encodes CDR1 SNHLY and CDR2 FYNNEI. The CDR3 consists of 15 residues. This CDR3 reads CASSGGTGMNTEAFF. CDR3 bases: TGTGCCAGCAGTGGGGGGACTGGTATGAACACTGAAGCTTTCTTT. Supplemented by reference TRBV2 and TRBJ1-1, the full variable domain reads EPEVTQTPSHQVTQMGQEVILRCVPISNHLYFYWYRQILGQKVEFLVSFYNNEISEKSEIFDDQFSVERPDGSNFTLKIRSTKLEDSAMYFCASSGGTGMNTEAFFGQGTRLTVV.

J is TRBJ1-4 and V is TRBV5-6, with 8 bases matching TRBD1. Germline CDR1 is SGHDT and CDR2 is YYEEEE. V lost 2 bases and J lost 10; bases outside the gene matches: 7. There are 14 residues in the CDR3. CDR3 bases: TGTGCCAGCAGCTTCAGGGGGCGGCGGGGAAAACTGTTTTTT. Protein product: CASSFRGRRGKLFF. Using reference TRBV5-6 and TRBJ1-4 for the parts outside the CDR3, the full variable domain is DAGVTQSPTHLIKTRGQQVTLRCSPKSGHDTVSWYQQALGQGPQFIFQYYEEEERQRGNFPDRFSGHQFPNYSSELNVNALLLGDSALYLCASSFRGRRGKLFFGSGTQLSVL.

The chain has TRBV3-1 (or the pseudogene TRBV3-2) and TRBJ2-3; D is possibly TRBD2 (6 bases). Germline values: CDR1 LGHDT, CDR2 YNNKEL (reference sequence). CDR3 length: 15 amino acids. V gave up 2 bases and J gave up 2 bases, with 11 bases separating them. CDR3 DNA sequence: TGTGCCAGCAGCCAAAGGCGGGGAAACACAGATACGCAGTATTTT. This sequence encodes CASSQRRGNTDTQYF.

The V gene is TRBV6-6, the J gene TRBJ1-4; no clear D gene. This CDR3 has 16 amino acids. Germline CDR1 and CDR2: MNHNY and SVGAGI (reference sequence). Trimming shortened V by 8 bases and J by 0 bases, and 16 bases separated the two germline ends. The CDR3 protein is CASRKTPTATNEKLFF. The CDR3 DNA reads as TGTGCCAGCCGCAAAACCCCAACAGCAACTAATGAAAAACTGTTTTTT.

The V call is TRBV6-6, the J call TRBJ2-1; TRBD2 agrees at 9 bases. CDR3 length equals 13 residues. CDR1 is MNHNY and CDR2 is SVGAGI in the germline V gene (reference sequence). V was clipped by 8 bases and J by 3 bases; unmatched bases: 2. The CDR3 coding sequence is TGTGCCAGCCGGACTAGCGACTACAATGAGCAGTTCTTC. This codes for CASRTSDYNEQFF.

This clone was seen a handful of times. Other DNA sequences from this sample encode an identical CDR3 as well. The chain joins TRBV9 to TRBJ2-6; 10 bases line up with TRBD1. Germline V gene data show CDR1 as SGDLS and CDR2 as YYNGEE. Trimming at V came to 6 bases and at J to 2 bases, leaving 8 bases not matched to a gene. There are 17 residues in the CDR3. CDR3 nucleotides: TGTGCCAGCATGAGGACAGGGGGGCGGGCTGGGGCCAACGTCCTGACTTTC. Encoded protein: CASMRTGGRAGANVLTF.

V usage is TRBV5-1 and J usage is TRBJ2-7, with a weak D call TRBD2 (5 bases). With 4 bases removed from V and 3 bases from J, the gap between germline ends came to 20 bases. The CDR3 contains 16 residues. Germline V gene sequence: CDR1 SGHRS, CDR2 YFSETQ. The CDR3 spells CASSPVGLSTLYEQYF. The CDR3 DNA reads as TGCGCCAGCAGCCCCGTCGGACTTTCCACCCTCTACGAGCAGTACTTC.

The table lists this clone with a few counts. The chain couples TRBV5-4 to TRBJ2-5; 11 bases map to TRBD2. The CDR3 is made up of 14 amino acids. Germline CDR1 and CDR2: SGHNT and YYREEE (reference sequence). V trimming: 4 bases; J trimming: 5 bases; junction bases outside the gene matches: 4. The CDR3 bases are TGTGCCAGCAGCACAGTAGCGGGAGGGGAGACCCAGTACTTC. Translated, it gives CASSTVAGGETQYF.

The chain is built from TRBV7-3 and TRBJ2-1; 10 positions agree with TRBD2. The V gene's germline CDR1 is SGHTA and CDR2 FQGTGA. Germline trimming cut 1 base from V and 8 bases from J; bases unmatched to any gene: 11. The CDR3 spans 17 residues. CDR3 sequence (DNA): TGTGCCAGCAGCTTAAGACTAGCGGGCCCCGGGGTGGATGAGCAGTTCTTC. It encodes CASSLRLAGPGVDEQFF.

The chain uses TRBV7-9 and TRBJ1-5; 7 bases align to TRBD1. V shed 5 bases, J shed 5 bases, and the junction held 6 bases outside the gene matches. CDR1 is SEHNR and CDR2 is FQNEAQ in the germline V gene (reference sequence). The CDR3 is made up of 14 amino acids. The CDR3 nucleotides read TGTGCCAGCAGCGAGACAGGGAGGTATCAGCCCCAGCATTTT. This codes for CASSETGRYQPQHF.

In its sample, this clone was seen once. CDR3 sequence reads: CASSTAAIQYF. For the CDR3, the DNA is TGTGCCAGCAGCACAGCTGCCATTCAGTACTTC. The gene calls are TRBV12-3 or TRBV12-4 and TRBJ2-4; no reliable D call. The CDR3 consists of 11 residues. V was cut by 6 bases and J by 9 bases, with 9 bases left in between.